Each of the 8 T cell receptor beta chains below was sequenced from the same sample in a study of T cell changes during pregnancy in multiple sclerosis (dated by TCRdb to about 2019). Libraries came from the immunoSEQ multiplex PCR assay. TCRdb holds this immuneACCESS table with in-frame rearrangements only. Some clones are missing; in checked studies, unresolved V genes explain under half, and the rest has no known cause. The sample contains about 69,000 clones, roughly 93% of them found a single time. Clones ranked in the top ten supply 1.4% of the sample. The sequenced sample was peripheral blood, obtained in the third trimester of pregnancy. The receptors shown here come from a female donor with multiple sclerosis, enrolled in a pregnancy study.

The chain is built from TRBV6-6 and TRBJ1-5; weak D call: TRBD1 (5 bases). V was trimmed by 7 bases and J by 9 bases, leaving 16 bases between them. The CDR3 length is 13 residues. Germline V gene data show CDR1 as MNHNY and CDR2 as SVGAGI (reference sequence). The DNA of the CDR3 is TGTGCCAGCAAGCAGGGTGGAACACGGCCCCAGCATTTT. Residues: CASKQGGTRPQHF.

This clone has a single count. V is TRBV5-6 and J is TRBJ1-4; D unresolved. Trimming shortened V by 2 bases and J by 3 bases, and 11 bases separated the two germline ends. The CDR3 consists of 15 residues. Germline CDR1 SGHDT, CDR2 YYEEEE. CDR3 sequence: CASSLRKTANEKLFF. CDR3 nucleotides: TGTGCCAGCAGCTTACGGAAAACAGCTAATGAAAAACTGTTTTTT. Supplemented by reference TRBV5-6 and TRBJ1-4, the full variable domain reads DAGVTQSPTHLIKTRGQQVTLRCSPKSGHDTVSWYQQALGQGPQFIFQYYEEEERQRGNFPDRFSGHQFPNYSSELNVNALLLGDSALYLCASSLRKTANEKLFFGSGTQLSVL.

The gene calls are TRBV2 and TRBJ2-2; D perhaps matches TRBD1 (6 bases). This CDR3 contains 14 residues. The V and J ends lost 8 bases and 1 base respectively, with 11 bases between them. The germline V gene encodes CDR1 SNHLY and CDR2 FYNNEI. In DNA, the CDR3 is TGTGCCAGCGTCCCGGGACAGAACACCGGGGAGCTGTTTTTT. This gives the protein CASVPGQNTGELFF. The variable domain in full, completed from reference TRBV2 and TRBJ2-2, reads EPEVTQTPSHQVTQMGQEVILRCVPISNHLYFYWYRQILGQKVEFLVSFYNNEISEKSEIFDDQFSVERPDGSNFTLKIRSTKLEDSAMYFCASVPGQNTGELFFGEGSRLTVL.

A single count supports this clone. This chain uses TRBV20-1 with TRBJ2-7; D may be TRBD1 (5 bases). The CDR3 loop spans 11 amino acids. Per the germline V gene, CDR1 is DFQATT and CDR2 is SNEGSKA (reference sequence). The V and J ends lost 5 bases and 2 bases respectively, with 7 bases between them. The CDR3 DNA sequence: TGCAGTGCTTACAGGACCTACGAGCAGTACTTC. Encoded protein: CSAYRTYEQYF.

The CDR3 coding sequence is TGTGCCAGCAGTAACGAGCTCTTGAACACTGAAGCTTTCTTT. Translating gives CASSNELLNTEAFF. The genes are TRBV25-1 and TRBJ1-1; D not certain. With 5 bases removed from V and 0 bases from J, the gap between germline ends came to 10 bases. In germline, CDR1 is MGHDK, CDR2 SYGVNS. The CDR3 spans 14 residues.

The V and J genes are TRBV7-2 and TRBJ1-1; weak D call: TRBD1 (5 bases). V was pared by 5 bases and J by 0 bases, with 16 bases between. Germline CDR1 SGHTA, CDR2 FQGNSA. This CDR3 region has 16 residues. CDR3 protein: CASSPISGGMNTEAFF. The CDR3 DNA is TGTGCCAGCAGCCCGATAAGCGGGGGGATGAACACTGAAGCTTTCTTT.

The gene calls are TRBV5-4 and TRBJ2-2; 9 bases fit TRBD1. The CDR3 contains 16 residues. V was clipped by 4 bases and J by 2 bases; unmatched bases: 6. Germline V lookup: CDR1 SGHNT, CDR2 YYREEE (reference sequence). CDR3 region: CASSRGTGLNTGELFF. DNA for the CDR3: TGTGCCAGCAGCCGCGGGACAGGGCTTAACACCGGGGAGCTGTTTTTT.

This clone came up once. The chain employs TRBV10-3 and TRBJ2-5; 16 bases are a match to TRBD2. Germline CDR1 reads ENHRY; CDR2 reads SYGVKD. The CDR3 covers 14 residues. The ends lost 10 bases at V and 3 bases at J; junction bases unmatched: 2. CDR3 region: CASGTSGGEETQYF. In nucleotides, the CDR3 is TGTGCCAGCGGGACTAGCGGGGGGGAAGAGACCCAGTACTTC.